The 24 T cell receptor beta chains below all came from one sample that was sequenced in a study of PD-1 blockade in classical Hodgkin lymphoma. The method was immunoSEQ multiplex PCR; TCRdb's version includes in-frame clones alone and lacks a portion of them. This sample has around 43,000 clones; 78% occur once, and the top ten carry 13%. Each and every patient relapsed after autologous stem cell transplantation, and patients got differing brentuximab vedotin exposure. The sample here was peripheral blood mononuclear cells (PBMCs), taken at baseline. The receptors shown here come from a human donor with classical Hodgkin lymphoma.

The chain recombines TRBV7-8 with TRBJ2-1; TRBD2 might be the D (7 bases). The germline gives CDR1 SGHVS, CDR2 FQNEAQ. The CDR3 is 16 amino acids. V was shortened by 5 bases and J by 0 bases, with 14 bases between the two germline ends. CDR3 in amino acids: CASSQTRGLSYNEQFF. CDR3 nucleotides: TGTGCCAGCAGCCAGACGCGGGGGCTCTCCTACAATGAGCAGTTCTTC.

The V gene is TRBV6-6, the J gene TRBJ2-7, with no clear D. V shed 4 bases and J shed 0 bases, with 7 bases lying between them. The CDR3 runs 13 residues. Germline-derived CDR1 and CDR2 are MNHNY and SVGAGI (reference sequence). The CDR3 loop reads CASSLDLSYEQYF. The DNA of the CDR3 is TGTGCCAGCAGTTTAGATCTCTCCTACGAGCAGTACTTC.

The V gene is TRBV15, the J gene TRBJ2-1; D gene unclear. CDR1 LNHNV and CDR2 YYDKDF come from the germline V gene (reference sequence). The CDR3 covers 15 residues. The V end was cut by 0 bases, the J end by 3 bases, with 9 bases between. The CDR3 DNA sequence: TGTGCCACCAGCAGAGATCGGCAAAACTACAATGAGCAGTTCTTC. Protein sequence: CATSRDRQNYNEQFF.

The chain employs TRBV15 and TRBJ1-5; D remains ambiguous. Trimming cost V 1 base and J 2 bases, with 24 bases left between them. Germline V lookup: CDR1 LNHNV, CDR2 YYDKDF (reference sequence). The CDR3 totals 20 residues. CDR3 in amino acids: CATSRARGHMLSKGNQPQHF. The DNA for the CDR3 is TGTGCCACCAGCAGAGCCAGAGGGCATATGTTATCTAAAGGCAATCAGCCCCAGCATTTT.

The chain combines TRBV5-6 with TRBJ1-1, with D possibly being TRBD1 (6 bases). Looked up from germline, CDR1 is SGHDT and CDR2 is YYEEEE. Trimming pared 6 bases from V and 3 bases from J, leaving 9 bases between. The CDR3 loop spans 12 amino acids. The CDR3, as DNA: TGTGCCAGCACCTCAGGGGACACTGAAGCTTTCTTT. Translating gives CASTSGDTEAFF.

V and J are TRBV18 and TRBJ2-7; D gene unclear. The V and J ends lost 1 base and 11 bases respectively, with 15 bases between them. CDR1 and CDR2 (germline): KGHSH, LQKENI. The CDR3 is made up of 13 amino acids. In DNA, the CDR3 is TGTGCCAGCTCACCACAATACGACGCTACGAAGTACTTC. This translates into CASSPQYDATKYF.

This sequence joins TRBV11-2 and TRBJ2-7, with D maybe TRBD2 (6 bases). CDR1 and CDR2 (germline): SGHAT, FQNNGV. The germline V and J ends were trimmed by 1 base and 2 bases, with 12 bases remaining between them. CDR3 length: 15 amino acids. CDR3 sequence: CASSLAAGTAYEQYF. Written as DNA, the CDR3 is TGTGCCAGCAGCTTAGCGGCGGGGACCGCCTACGAGCAGTACTTC.

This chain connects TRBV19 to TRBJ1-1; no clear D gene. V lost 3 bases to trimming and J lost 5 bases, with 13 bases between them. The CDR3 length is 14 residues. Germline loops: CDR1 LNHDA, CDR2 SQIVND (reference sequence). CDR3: CASSIPYGSTEAFF. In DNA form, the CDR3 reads TGTGCCAGTAGTATTCCATACGGGAGTACTGAAGCTTTCTTT.

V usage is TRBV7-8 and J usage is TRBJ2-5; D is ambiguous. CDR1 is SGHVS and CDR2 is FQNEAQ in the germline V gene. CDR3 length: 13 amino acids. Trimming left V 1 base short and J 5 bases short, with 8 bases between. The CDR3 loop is CASSLGSAETQYF. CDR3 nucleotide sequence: TGTGCCAGCAGCTTAGGATCGGCGGAGACCCAGTACTTC.

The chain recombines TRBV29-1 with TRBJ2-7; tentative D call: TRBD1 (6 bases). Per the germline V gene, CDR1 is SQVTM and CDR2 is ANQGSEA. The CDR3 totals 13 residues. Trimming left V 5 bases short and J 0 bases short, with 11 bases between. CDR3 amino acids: CSVRTESSYEQYF. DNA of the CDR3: TGCAGCGTTAGGACAGAGAGCTCCTACGAGCAGTACTTC.

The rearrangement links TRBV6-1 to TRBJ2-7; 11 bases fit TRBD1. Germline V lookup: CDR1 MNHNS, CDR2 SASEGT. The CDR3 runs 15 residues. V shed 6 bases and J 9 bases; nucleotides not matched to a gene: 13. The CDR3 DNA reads TGTGCCAGCAGGGCCGGGACAGGGGGACTAGTTAGGCAGTACTTC. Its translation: CASRAGTGGLVRQYF.

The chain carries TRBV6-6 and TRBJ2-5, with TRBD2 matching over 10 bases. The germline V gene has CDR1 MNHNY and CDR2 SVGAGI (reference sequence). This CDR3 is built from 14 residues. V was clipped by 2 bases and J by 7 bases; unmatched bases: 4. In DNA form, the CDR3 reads TGTGCCAGCAGTTACGGGACTAGCGCAGCGACCCAGTACTTC. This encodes CASSYGTSAATQYF.

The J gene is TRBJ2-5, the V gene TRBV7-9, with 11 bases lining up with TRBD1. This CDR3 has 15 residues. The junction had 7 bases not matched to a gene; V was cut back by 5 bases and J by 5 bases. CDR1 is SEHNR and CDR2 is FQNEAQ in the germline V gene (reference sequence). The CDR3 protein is CASSQGQGALETQYF. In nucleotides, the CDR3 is TGTGCCAGCAGCCAAGGACAGGGGGCCCTCGAGACCCAGTACTTC.

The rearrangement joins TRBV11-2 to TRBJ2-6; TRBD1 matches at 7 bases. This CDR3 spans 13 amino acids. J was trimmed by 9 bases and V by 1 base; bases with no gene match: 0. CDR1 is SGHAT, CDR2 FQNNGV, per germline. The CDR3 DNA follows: TGTGCCAGCAGCTTAGGGACAGGCAACGTCCTGACTTTC. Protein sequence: CASSLGTGNVLTF.

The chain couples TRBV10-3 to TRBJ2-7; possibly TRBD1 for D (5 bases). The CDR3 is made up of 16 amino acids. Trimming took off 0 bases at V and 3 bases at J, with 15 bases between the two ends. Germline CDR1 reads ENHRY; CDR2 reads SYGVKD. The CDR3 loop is CAISESGAPLFYEQYF. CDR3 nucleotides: TGTGCCATCAGTGAGTCTGGGGCCCCCCTCTTCTACGAGCAGTACTTC.

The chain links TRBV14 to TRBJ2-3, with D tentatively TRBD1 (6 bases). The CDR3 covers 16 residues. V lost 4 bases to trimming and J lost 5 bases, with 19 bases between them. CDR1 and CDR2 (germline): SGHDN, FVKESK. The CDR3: CASSPEGHQTGDTQYF. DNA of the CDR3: TGTGCCAGCAGCCCAGAGGGACACCAGACCGGAGATACGCAGTATTTT. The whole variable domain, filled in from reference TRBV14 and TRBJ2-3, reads EAGVTQFPSHSVIEKGQTVTLRCDPISGHDNLYWYRRVMGKEIKFLLHFVKESKQDESGMPNNRFLAERTGGTYSTLKVQPAELEDSGVYFCASSPEGHQTGDTQYFGPGTRLTVL.

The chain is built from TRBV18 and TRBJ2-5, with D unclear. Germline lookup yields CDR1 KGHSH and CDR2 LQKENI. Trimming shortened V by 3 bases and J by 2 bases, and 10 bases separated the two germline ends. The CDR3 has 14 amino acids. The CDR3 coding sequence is TGTGCCAGCTCACCCCTGGGCGAACAAGAGACCCAGTACTTC. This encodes CASSPLGEQETQYF.

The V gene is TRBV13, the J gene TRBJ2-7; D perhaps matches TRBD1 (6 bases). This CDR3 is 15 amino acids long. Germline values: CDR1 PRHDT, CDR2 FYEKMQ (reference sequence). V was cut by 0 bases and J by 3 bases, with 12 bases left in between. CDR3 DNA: TGTGCCAGCAGCTTAGGAGGGGACATTGGCTACGAGCAGTACTTC. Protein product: CASSLGGDIGYEQYF.

CDR3 region: CASRRGVETGELFF. The CDR3 nucleotides read TGTGCCAGCAGAAGGGGGGTAGAAACCGGGGAGCTGTTTTTT. The chain couples TRBV27 to TRBJ2-2; TRBD1 or TRBD2 may be the D gene (6 bases each). V lost 6 bases and J 5 bases, leaving 13 bases between the germline ends. The CDR3 has 14 residues. The V gene's germline CDR1 is MNHEY and CDR2 SMNVEV (reference sequence).

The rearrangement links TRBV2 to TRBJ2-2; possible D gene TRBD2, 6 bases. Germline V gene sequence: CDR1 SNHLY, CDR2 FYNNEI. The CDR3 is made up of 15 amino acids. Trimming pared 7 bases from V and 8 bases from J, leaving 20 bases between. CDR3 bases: TGTGCCAGCACCAAAATTGGACGGGAGCGGGGGGAGCTGTTTTTT. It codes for CASTKIGRERGELFF.

CDR3 nucleotides: TGTGCCAGCAGCAGGGGGCGGGGGATCGCGGGTGAAAAACTGTTTTTT. This encodes CASSRGRGIAGEKLFF. The chain recombines TRBV11-2 with TRBJ1-4; 7 bases line up with TRBD1. Germline loops: CDR1 SGHAT, CDR2 FQNNGV. V shed 5 bases and J 7 bases; nucleotides not matched to a gene: 13. CDR3 length equals 16 residues. The entire variable domain, with the rest obtained from reference TRBV11-2 and TRBJ1-4, is as follows: EAGVAQSPRYKIIEKRQSVAFWCNPISGHATLYWYQQILGQGPKLLIQFQNNGVVDDSQLPKDRFSAERLKGVDSTLKIQPAKLEDSAVYLCASSRGRGIAGEKLFFGSGTQLSVL.

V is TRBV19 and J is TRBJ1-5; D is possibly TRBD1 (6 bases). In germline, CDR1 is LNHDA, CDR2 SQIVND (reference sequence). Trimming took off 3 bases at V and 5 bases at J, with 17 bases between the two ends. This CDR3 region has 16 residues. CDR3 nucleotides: TGTGCCAGTAGTATCGAGGGGGGAGGGATGCATCAGCCCCAGCATTTT. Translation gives CASSIEGGGMHQPQHF.

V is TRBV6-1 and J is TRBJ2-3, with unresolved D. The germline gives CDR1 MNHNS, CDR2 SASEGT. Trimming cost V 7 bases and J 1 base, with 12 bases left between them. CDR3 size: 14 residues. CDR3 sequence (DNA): TGTGCCAGCATCGCCCTTTTCGGCACAGATACGCAGTATTTT. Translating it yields CASIALFGTDTQYF.

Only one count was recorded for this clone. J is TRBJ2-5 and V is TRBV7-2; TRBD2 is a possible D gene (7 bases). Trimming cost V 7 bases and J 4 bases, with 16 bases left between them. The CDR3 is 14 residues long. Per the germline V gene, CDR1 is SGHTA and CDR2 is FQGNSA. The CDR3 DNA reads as TGTGCCAGCACCCGTAGGGGGGGCCTAGAGACCCAGTACTTC. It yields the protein CASTRRGGLETQYF.